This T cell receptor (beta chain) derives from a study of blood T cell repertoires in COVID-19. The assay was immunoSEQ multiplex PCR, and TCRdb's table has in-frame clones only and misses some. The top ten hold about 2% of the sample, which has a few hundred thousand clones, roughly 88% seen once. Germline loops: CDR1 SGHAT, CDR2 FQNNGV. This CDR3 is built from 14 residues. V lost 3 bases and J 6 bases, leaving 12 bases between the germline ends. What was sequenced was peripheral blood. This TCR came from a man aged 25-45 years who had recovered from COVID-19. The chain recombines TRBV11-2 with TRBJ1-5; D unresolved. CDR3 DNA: TGTGCCAGCAGCTTCGGCGGGTCTGGTCAGCCCCAGCATTTT. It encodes CASSFGGSGQPQHF.